A selection of T cell receptor beta chains follows, all from one sample in a study of T cells after yellow fever vaccination. TCRdb used MiXCR to reprocess the 5' RACE reads, holding one entry per CDR3 protein. The table shows 200,000 to 300,000 distinct CDR3 sequences, with around 7% occurring only once. This specimen was CD4+ T cells sorted from PBMCs, taken 15 days after the yellow fever booster vaccination. The origin of the receptors is a man under 40 who received the YFV17D yellow fever vaccine. CDR3s include the opening cysteine and the closing phenylalanine or tryptophan. A D gene is named only where the DNA matches it firmly. Rows may omit the clone size; those that give it use once, few, many or a size class.

d_gene	v_gene	abundance	j_gene	CDR3nt	CDR3aa
-	TRBV5-1	many	TRBJ1-1	TGCGCCAGCAGCAGGGAGGGGGGCCTTGAAGCTTTCTTT	CASSREGGLEAFF
-	TRBV21-1	-	TRBJ2-7	TGTGCCAGCAGCGACAGCGGGAGGTCCCACGAGCAGTACTTC	CASSDSGRSHEQYF
-	TRBV12-5	-	TRBJ2-7	TGTGCTAGTGGTTTGGACCTTGACTACGAGCAGTACTTC	CASGLDLDYEQYF
-	TRBV7-9	many	TRBJ2-7	TGTGCCAGCAGCTCCCCCAGGACCTACGAGCAGTACTTC	CASSSPRTYEQYF
-	TRBV15	-	TRBJ2-2	TGTGCCACCGGCCGTGGGGGGTCCGGGGAGCTGTTTTTT	CATGRGGSGELFF
-	TRBV3-1	many	TRBJ2-1	TGTGCCAGCAGCCCCCTTACTGGCTACAATGAGCAGTTCTTC	CASSPLTGYNEQFF
TRBD1	TRBV5-4	-	TRBJ2-5	TGTGCCAGCACCGACAGGGGGGCCAGAGAGACCCAGTACTTC	CASTDRGARETQYF
-	TRBV19	many	TRBJ1-1	TGTGCCAGTAGAGGAATGGGGGGTAGTGCTGAAGCTTTCTTT	CASRGMGGSAEAFF
TRBD2	TRBV20-1	many	TRBJ2-3	TGCAGTGCAAGACTAGCGGGGACAGATACGCAGTATTTT	CSARLAGTDTQYF
-	TRBV30	many	TRBJ2-3	TGTGCCTGGCAGACTGTGAGGCTTGCAGATACGCAGTATTTT	CAWQTVRLADTQYF
TRBD2	TRBV24-1	-	TRBJ2-3	TGTGCCACCAGTGACCCCGGACTAGCGGGAGCCGATACGCAGTATTTT	CATSDPGLAGADTQYF
TRBD1	TRBV12-3/TRBV12-4	few	TRBJ2-1	TGTGCCAGCAGTCAAGGACAGGGGGGCTACAATGAGCAGTTCTTC	CASSQGQGGYNEQFF
-	TRBV7-2	-	TRBJ2-3	TGTGCCAGCAGCCCTTTATTCGATACGCAGTATTTT	CASSPLFDTQYF
-	TRBV6-2/TRBV6-3	-	TRBJ2-2	TGTGCCAGCAGGCGGGTGAGCTACACCGGGGAGCTGTTTTTT	CASRRVSYTGELFF
-	TRBV29-1	few	TRBJ2-1	TGCAGCGTTTTTTCTGGGGAAGGGATCCTGTTCTTC	CSVFSGEGILFF
TRBD2	TRBV19	few	TRBJ2-1	TGTGCCAGTAGTAGGACTAGCGGGAGGCTGGTCAATGAGCAGTTCTTC	CASSRTSGRLVNEQFF
-	TRBV5-1	many	TRBJ2-1	TGCGCCAGCTCTCCCACAGGGAGGGGGGACAATGAGCAGTTCTTC	CASSPTGRGDNEQFF
TRBD1	TRBV29-1	-	TRBJ2-1	TGCAGCGTTGCGATGGACAGGGGAAATGAGCAGTTCTTC	CSVAMDRGNEQFF
TRBD2	TRBV30	-	TRBJ2-3	TGTGCCTGGAACTCAACAACTAGCGGGAGGGCCGTCAGTACAGATACGCAGTATTTT	CAWNSTTSGRAVSTDTQYF
TRBD1	TRBV28	few	TRBJ1-1	TGTGCCAGCATCGGGGACAGGGGGCGCGGGACTGAAGCTTTCTTT	CASIGDRGRGTEAFF
TRBD1	TRBV9	few	TRBJ2-1	TGTGCCAGCAGCACAGGGGTCCGGCTGGAGGAGCAGTTCTTC	CASSTGVRLEEQFF
TRBD1	TRBV7-2	many	TRBJ1-2	TGTGCCAGCAGCCCCCGGTCGCAGGGGGACGGTGGCTACACCTTC	CASSPRSQGDGGYTF
TRBD1	TRBV7-2	many	TRBJ2-2	TGTGCCAGCAGTTCTCGGACAGGGGCGAACACCGGGGAGCTGTTTTTT	CASSSRTGANTGELFF
TRBD1	TRBV4-2	-	TRBJ1-3	TGTGCCAGCAGCACTAAGCCCCCGGGACAGGGGGCAAGTGGAAACACCATATATTTT	CASSTKPPGQGASGNTIYF
-	TRBV14	-	TRBJ1-6	TGTGCCAGCAGCCAGGGGCGGAATTATAATTCACCCCTCCACTTT	CASSQGRNYNSPLHF
-	TRBV20-1	many	TRBJ2-1	TGCAGTGCTAGTCAGACCAATGAGCAGTTCTTC	CSASQTNEQFF
-	TRBV7-9	-	TRBJ2-5	TGTGCCAGCAGCTCCGGACAGTACCAAGAGACCCAGTACTTC	CASSSGQYQETQYF
-	TRBV7-2	many	TRBJ2-5	TGTGCCAGCAGCTTAGGCGGGAAAGCAGAGACCCAGTACTTC	CASSLGGKAETQYF
-	TRBV30	few	TRBJ2-7	TGTGCCTGGAGTGCCTCCGGTTACGAGCAGTACTTC	CAWSASGYEQYF
-	TRBV7-2	few	TRBJ2-7	TGTGCCAGCAGCCTAACTAGCTTCTACGAGCAGTACTTC	CASSLTSFYEQYF
-	TRBV12-3/TRBV12-4	few	TRBJ2-5	TGTGCCAGCAGTTTAGGGTCAGCTCAAGAGACCCAGTACTTC	CASSLGSAQETQYF
TRBD2	TRBV7-8	many	TRBJ2-7	TGTGCCAGTAGAAGACTAGCGGGATCCTACGAGCAGTACTTC	CASRRLAGSYEQYF
-	TRBV20-1	-	TRBJ1-6	TGCAGTGCTAGACACCGCTCCTATAATTCACCCCTCCACTTT	CSARHRSYNSPLHF
-	TRBV12-3/TRBV12-4	many	TRBJ1-1	TGTGCCAGCAGTTCGCAGAACACTGAAGCTTTCTTT	CASSSQNTEAFF
-	TRBV2	many	TRBJ1-1	TGTGCCAGCATGAGCCGACAGATTGAAGCTTTCTTT	CASMSRQIEAFF
TRBD2	TRBV5-1	many	TRBJ2-3	TGCGCCAGCCGCCGGATTAGCGGGACCCCTGTCACAGATACGCAGTATTTT	CASRRISGTPVTDTQYF
-	TRBV6-2/TRBV6-3	few	TRBJ1-2	TGTGCCAGCAGTTACTCGCTGACAGAGGGCGTCTATGGCTACACCTTC	CASSYSLTEGVYGYTF
-	TRBV27	-	TRBJ2-7	TGTGCCAGCAGTGTTCAGGGGTTCGGCTTCGAGCAGTACTTC	CASSVQGFGFEQYF
TRBD1	TRBV3-1	few	TRBJ1-2	TGTGCCAGCAGCATATACGGGACAGGGGGCAACTATGGCTACACCTTC	CASSIYGTGGNYGYTF
TRBD1	TRBV28	-	TRBJ2-7	TGTGCCAGCAGTCCGTGGACAGGGGGCTCCTACGAGCAGTACTTC	CASSPWTGGSYEQYF